This T cell receptor (beta chain) was identified in a study of T-cell memory formation after mild COVID-19. Study background: The two donors had largely donor-specific TCR clusters. Study findings and constraints: Clones which contracted sat mainly in CM and EM if CD4+, and in EMRA if CD8+. Memory cells collected pre-infection included some clones that later responded, suggesting cross-reactive memory joined.

The CDR3 has 16 amino acids. CDR1 SEHNR and CDR2 FQNEAQ come from the germline V gene (reference sequence). The ends were cut back, 5 bases at V and 1 base at J, with 17 bases in the middle. 5'RACE with constant-segment primers yielded barcoded, UMI-tagged TCR alpha and TCR beta cDNA libraries. Each CDR3 protein gets one entry after TCRdb re-called the 5' RACE reads with MiXCR. The table has roughly 400,000 distinct CDR3 sequences, 20% to 25% seen once. As regards this clonotype: Its matching antigen is unknown.

This sequence was found in an adult woman who had mild COVID-19 (a few samples of this study predate the infection). Cell type and time point are not known. The rearrangement uses TRBV7-9 and TRBJ2-5; unclear D gene. What was sequenced was PBMCs or a T cell subset sorted from them (not recorded which). CDR3: CASSLPVRLFQETQYF. In DNA form, the CDR3 reads TGTGCCAGCAGCCTCCCTGTCCGGCTCTTCCAAGAGACCCAGTACTTC.